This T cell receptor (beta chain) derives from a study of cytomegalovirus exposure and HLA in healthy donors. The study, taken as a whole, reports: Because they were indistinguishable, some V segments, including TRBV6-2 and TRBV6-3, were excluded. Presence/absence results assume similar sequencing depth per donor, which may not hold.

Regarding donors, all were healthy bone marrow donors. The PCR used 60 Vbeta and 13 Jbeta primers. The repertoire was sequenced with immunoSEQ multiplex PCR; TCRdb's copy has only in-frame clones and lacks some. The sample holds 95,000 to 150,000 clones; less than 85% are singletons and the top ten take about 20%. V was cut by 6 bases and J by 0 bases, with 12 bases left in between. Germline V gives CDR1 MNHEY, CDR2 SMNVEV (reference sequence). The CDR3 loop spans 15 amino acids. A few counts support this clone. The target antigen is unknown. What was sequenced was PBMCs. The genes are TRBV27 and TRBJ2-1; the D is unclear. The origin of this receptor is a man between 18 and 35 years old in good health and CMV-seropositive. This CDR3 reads CASRVTGSSYNEQFF. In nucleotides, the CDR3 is TGTGCCAGCAGGGTGACTGGAAGCTCCTACAATGAGCAGTTCTTC.